The TCR beta chain described here comes from a study of cytomegalovirus exposure and HLA in healthy donors. Study conclusions and caveats: Productive rates of about 87% or about 30% were seen for most TCR beta V segments in an earlier analysis.

As to this clone: Its specificity is unknown.

The CDR3 totals 15 residues. The V gene end was trimmed by 3 bases and the J gene end by 1 base; junction bases not matched to a gene: 6. Looked up from germline, CDR1 is SGHRS and CDR2 is YFSETQ. 60 Vbeta and 13 Jbeta primers were used in PCR. The method was immunoSEQ multiplex PCR; TCRdb's version includes in-frame clones alone and lacks a portion of them. This table has about 210,000 clones, around 90% appearing once. Input material: PBMCs. The TCR was taken from a boy aged 2 to 10 in good health and CMV-seronegative. The chain couples TRBV5-1 to TRBJ1-2; TRBD1 matches at 7 bases. The CDR3 DNA reads TGCGCCAGCAGCTCCGGGACAGCGGTTAACTATGGCTACACCTTC. Translated, it gives CASSSGTAVNYGYTF.